The clone carrying this T cell receptor beta chain showed up just a few times. The antigen remains unidentified. The germline V gene encodes CDR1 SNHLY and CDR2 FYNNEI. CDR3 length equals 11 residues. The V end was cut by 8 bases, the J end by 3 bases, with 8 bases between. The data originate from a study of cytotoxic CD8 clonotypes in ibrutinib-treated CLL. Study background: Response samples were taken after a median of around twelve months on treatment, range 6 to 36. Study-wide points: Against age-matched healthy donors, baseline clonality ran higher and tracked circulating CD8+ T-cell counts. Treatment saw public clonotypes, which were uncommon, either contract or stay stable.

Sequenced by immunoSEQ multiplex PCR; TCRdb stores in-frame clones only, minus some. The data show 27,000 or so clones, with 75% to 85% seen just once and approximately 8.2% held by the top ten. The TCR was taken from a human donor with chronic lymphocytic leukemia. The source was PBMCs, collected after 24 months of ibrutinib treatment. J is TRBJ2-7 and V is TRBV2; D remains ambiguous. CDR3 coding DNA: TGTGCCAGCGGGGTGCTCTACGAGCAGTACTTC. Protein sequence: CASGVLYEQYF. Full variable domain (outside the CDR3, taken from reference TRBV2 and TRBJ2-7): EPEVTQTPSHQVTQMGQEVILRCVPISNHLYFYWYRQILGQKVEFLVSFYNNEISEKSEIFDDQFSVERPDGSNFTLKIRSTKLEDSAMYFCASGVLYEQYFGPGTRLTVT.